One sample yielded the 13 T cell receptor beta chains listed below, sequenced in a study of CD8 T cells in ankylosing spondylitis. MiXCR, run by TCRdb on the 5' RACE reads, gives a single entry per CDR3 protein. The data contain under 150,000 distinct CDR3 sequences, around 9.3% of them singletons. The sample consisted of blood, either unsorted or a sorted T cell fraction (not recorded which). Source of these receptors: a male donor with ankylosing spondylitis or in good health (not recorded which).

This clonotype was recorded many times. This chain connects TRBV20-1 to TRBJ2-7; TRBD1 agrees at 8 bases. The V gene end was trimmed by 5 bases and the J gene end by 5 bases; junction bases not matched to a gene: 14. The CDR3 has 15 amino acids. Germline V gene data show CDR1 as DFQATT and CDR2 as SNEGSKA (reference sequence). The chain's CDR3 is CSAVRAGTGEDEQYF. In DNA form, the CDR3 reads TGCAGTGCTGTAAGAGCCGGGACAGGTGAGGACGAGCAGTACTTC.

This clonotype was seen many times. The chain's CDR3 is CSALRQGEALEQYF. DNA of the CDR3: TGCAGCGCCCTCAGACAGGGAGAGGCCCTCGAGCAGTACTTC. The rearrangement uses TRBV29-1 and TRBJ2-7, with TRBD1 matching 7 bases. Losses at the gene ends were 7 bases for V and 6 bases for J; bases not matched to a gene: 15. Germline CDR1 and CDR2: SQVTM and ANQGSEA. The CDR3 runs 14 residues.

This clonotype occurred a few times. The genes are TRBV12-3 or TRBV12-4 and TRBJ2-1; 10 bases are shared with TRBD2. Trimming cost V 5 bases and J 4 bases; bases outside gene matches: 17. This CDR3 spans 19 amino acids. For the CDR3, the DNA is TGTGCCAGCAGTCAAAGGTCGGTAGCTAGCGGGAGTTTTTACAATGAGCAGTTCTTC. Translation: CASSQRSVASGSFYNEQFF.

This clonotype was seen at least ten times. The CDR3 loop reads CASSLSSGRSSYEQYF. The CDR3 coding sequence is TGTGCCAGCAGTTTATCTTCCGGAAGGAGCTCCTACGAGCAGTACTTC. V usage is TRBV27 and J usage is TRBJ2-7, with unresolved D. Germline V gene sequence: CDR1 MNHEY, CDR2 SMNVEV (reference sequence). There are 16 residues in the CDR3. Trimming left V 0 bases short and J 0 bases short, with 12 bases between.

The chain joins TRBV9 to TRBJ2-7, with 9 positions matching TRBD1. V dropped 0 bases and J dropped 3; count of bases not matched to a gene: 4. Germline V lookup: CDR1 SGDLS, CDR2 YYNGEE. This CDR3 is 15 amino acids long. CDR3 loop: CASSVAGTGSYEQYF. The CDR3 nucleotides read TGTGCCAGCAGCGTAGCTGGGACAGGGAGCTACGAGCAGTACTTC. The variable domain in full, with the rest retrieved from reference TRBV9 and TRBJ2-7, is DSGVTQTPKHLITATGQRVTLRCSPRSGDLSVYWYQQSLDQGLQFLIQYYNGEERAKGNILERFSAQQFPDLHSELNLSSLELGDSALYFCASSVAGTGSYEQYFGPGTRLTVT.

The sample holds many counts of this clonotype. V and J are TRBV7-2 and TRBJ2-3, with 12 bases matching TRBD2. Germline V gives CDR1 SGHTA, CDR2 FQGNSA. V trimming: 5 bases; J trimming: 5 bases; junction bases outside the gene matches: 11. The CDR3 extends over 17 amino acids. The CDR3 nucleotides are TGTGCCAGCAGCACCCGGACTAGCGGGGCGAAGGTAGATACGCAGTATTTT. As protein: CASSTRTSGAKVDTQYF.

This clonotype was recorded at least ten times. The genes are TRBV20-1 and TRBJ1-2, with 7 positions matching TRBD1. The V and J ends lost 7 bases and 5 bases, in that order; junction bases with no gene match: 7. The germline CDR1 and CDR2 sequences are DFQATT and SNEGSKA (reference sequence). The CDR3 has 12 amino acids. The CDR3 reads CSVGDRVYGYTF. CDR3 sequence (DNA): TGCAGTGTGGGTGACAGGGTATATGGCTACACCTTC.

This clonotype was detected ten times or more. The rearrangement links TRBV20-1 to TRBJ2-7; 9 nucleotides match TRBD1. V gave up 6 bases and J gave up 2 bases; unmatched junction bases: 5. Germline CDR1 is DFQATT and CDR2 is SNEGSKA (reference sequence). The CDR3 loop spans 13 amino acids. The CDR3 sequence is CSAPGQGAYEQYF. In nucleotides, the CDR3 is TGCAGTGCGCCGGGACAGGGTGCCTACGAGCAGTACTTC.

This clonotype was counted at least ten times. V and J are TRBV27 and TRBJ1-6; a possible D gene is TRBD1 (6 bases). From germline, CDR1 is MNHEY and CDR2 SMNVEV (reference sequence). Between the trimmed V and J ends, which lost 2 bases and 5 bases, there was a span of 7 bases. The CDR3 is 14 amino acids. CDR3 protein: CASSLGTNNSPLHF. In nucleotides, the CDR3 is TGTGCCAGCAGTTTAGGGACAAATAATTCACCCCTCCACTTT.

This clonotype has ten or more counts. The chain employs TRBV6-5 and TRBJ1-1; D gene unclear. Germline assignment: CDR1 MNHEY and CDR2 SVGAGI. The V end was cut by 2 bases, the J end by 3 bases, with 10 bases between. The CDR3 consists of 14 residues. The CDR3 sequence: CASSYGSSYTEAFF. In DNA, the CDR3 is TGTGCCAGCAGTTACGGCAGTAGTTACACTGAAGCTTTCTTT.

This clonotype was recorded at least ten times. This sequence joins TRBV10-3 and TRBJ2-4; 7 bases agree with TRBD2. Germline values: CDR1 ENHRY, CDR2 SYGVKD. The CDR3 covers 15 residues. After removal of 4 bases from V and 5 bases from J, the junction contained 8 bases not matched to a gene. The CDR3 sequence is CAISVAGGGENIQYF. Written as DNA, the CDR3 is TGTGCCATCAGTGTAGCGGGTGGAGGGGAAAACATTCAGTACTTC.

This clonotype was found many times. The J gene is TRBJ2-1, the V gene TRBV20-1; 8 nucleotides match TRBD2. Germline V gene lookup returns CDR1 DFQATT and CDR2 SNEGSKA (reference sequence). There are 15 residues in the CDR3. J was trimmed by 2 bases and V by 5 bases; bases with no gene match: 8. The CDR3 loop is CSAPPGLGTYNEQFF. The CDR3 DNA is TGCAGTGCTCCACCGGGACTAGGGACCTACAATGAGCAGTTCTTC.

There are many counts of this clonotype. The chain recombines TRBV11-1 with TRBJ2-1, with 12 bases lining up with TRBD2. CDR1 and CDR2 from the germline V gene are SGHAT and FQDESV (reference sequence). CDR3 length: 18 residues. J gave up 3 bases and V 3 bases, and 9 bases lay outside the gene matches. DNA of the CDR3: TGTGCCAGCAGCTTCTATCGACTAGCGGGAGAGAACTACAATGAGCAGTTCTTC. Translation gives CASSFYRLAGENYNEQFF. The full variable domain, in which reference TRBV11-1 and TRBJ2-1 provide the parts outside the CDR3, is EAEVAQSPRYKITEKSQAVAFWCDPISGHATLYWYRQILGQGPELLVQFQDESVVDDSQLPKDRFSAERLKGVDSTLKIQPAELGDSAMYLCASSFYRLAGENYNEQFFGPGTRLTVL.